This is a list of T cell receptor beta chains from one sample in a study of shared clonotypes between healthy human individuals. Libraries were prepared by immunoSEQ multiplex PCR; TCRdb keeps only in-frame clonotypes and omits some of them. The data show about 470,000 clones, around 75% seen once. Sample: PBMCs. Receptors were obtained from a woman in her 40s in good health. Some clones in this sample may be carry-over from other donors' samples. Each CDR3 is given with its conserved first and last residue. Fields, in order: CDR3 length, V gene, J gene, CDR3 protein.

cdr3_length: 15
v_call: TRBV30
j_call: TRBJ1-5
cdr3_aa: CAWSAPGRVDQPQHF

cdr3_length: 15
v_call: TRBV4-1
j_call: TRBJ1-2
cdr3_aa: CASSQQGNDNYGYTF

cdr3_length: 17
v_call: TRBV7-9
j_call: TRBJ2-3
cdr3_aa: CASSHGLAGGPRDTQYF

cdr3_length: 11
v_call: TRBV7-2
j_call: TRBJ2-7
cdr3_aa: CASSRRYEQYF

cdr3_length: 17
v_call: TRBV21-1
j_call: TRBJ2-7
cdr3_aa: CASSQAASGSSSYEQYF

cdr3_length: 16
v_call: TRBV19
j_call: TRBJ1-2
cdr3_aa: CASRIAAGAANYGYTF

cdr3_length: 15
v_call: TRBV2
j_call: TRBJ2-7
cdr3_aa: CASSVGTSGIYEQYF

cdr3_length: 15
v_call: TRBV4-3
j_call: TRBJ1-1
cdr3_aa: CASSQDKGMNTEAFF

cdr3_length: 13
v_call: TRBV5-4
j_call: TRBJ2-1
cdr3_aa: CASSLDERNEQFF

cdr3_length: 13
v_call: TRBV10-2
j_call: TRBJ2-4
cdr3_aa: CASSESTKNIQYF

cdr3_length: 13
v_call: TRBV7-3
j_call: TRBJ1-1
cdr3_aa: CASSFLQGTEAFF

cdr3_length: 15
v_call: TRBV5-4
j_call: TRBJ2-3
cdr3_aa: CASSPGTFNTDTQYF

cdr3_length: 17
v_call: TRBV9
j_call: TRBJ2-3
cdr3_aa: CASSVGDGLPSTDTQYF

cdr3_length: 16
v_call: TRBV19
j_call: TRBJ2-7
cdr3_aa: CASSTGLARTPYEQYF

cdr3_length: 15
v_call: TRBV5-4
j_call: TRBJ2-7
cdr3_aa: CASSMHSGRAYEQYF

cdr3_length: 15
v_call: TRBV15
j_call: TRBJ1-2
cdr3_aa: CATSRGTGVNHGYTF

cdr3_length: 15
v_call: TRBV5-1
j_call: TRBJ1-5
cdr3_aa: CASSLEGGHGQPQHF

cdr3_length: 16
v_call: TRBV6-6
j_call: TRBJ2-2
cdr3_aa: CASSYSGGSNTGELFF

cdr3_length: 16
v_call: TRBV14
j_call: TRBJ2-7
cdr3_aa: CASSLQGQVVSYEQYF

cdr3_length: 17
v_call: TRBV4-1
j_call: TRBJ2-3
cdr3_aa: CASSQEASSGTTDTQYF

cdr3_length: 15
v_call: TRBV6-6
j_call: TRBJ1-4
cdr3_aa: CASSLGTGKWEKLFF

cdr3_length: 14
v_call: TRBV28
j_call: TRBJ1-2
cdr3_aa: CASRVQGANYGYTF

cdr3_length: 17
v_call: TRBV5-6
j_call: TRBJ2-2
cdr3_aa: CASSLPLRQQSTGELFF

cdr3_length: 14
v_call: TRBV5-4
j_call: TRBJ2-4
cdr3_aa: CASSRQGAKNIQYF

cdr3_length: 13
v_call: TRBV30
j_call: TRBJ1-3
cdr3_aa: CAWSASFGNTIYF

cdr3_length: 16
v_call: TRBV28
j_call: TRBJ1-1
cdr3_aa: CASSLPKGLGFTEAFF

cdr3_length: 15
v_call: TRBV1
j_call: TRBJ2-1
cdr3_aa: CTSSQDLAGENEQFF

cdr3_length: 14
v_call: TRBV2
j_call: TRBJ2-1
cdr3_aa: CASSEPDSYNEQFF

cdr3_length: 15
v_call: TRBV11-1
j_call: TRBJ1-1
cdr3_aa: CASSFPQGRITEAFF

cdr3_length: 15
v_call: TRBV9
j_call: TRBJ2-7
cdr3_aa: CASSSGGYDPYEQYF

cdr3_length: 17
v_call: TRBV11-3
j_call: TRBJ2-3
cdr3_aa: CASSKTGGAPLTDTQYF

cdr3_length: 16
v_call: TRBV9
j_call: TRBJ2-1
cdr3_aa: CASSSPSAGVIGEQFF

cdr3_length: 14
v_call: TRBV19
j_call: TRBJ1-5
cdr3_aa: CASSSRAGNQPQHF

cdr3_length: 17
v_call: TRBV15
j_call: TRBJ1-3
cdr3_aa: CATSRDLGGISGNTIYF

cdr3_length: 14
v_call: TRBV5-1
j_call: TRBJ2-7
cdr3_aa: CASSPGGGASEQYF

cdr3_length: 15
v_call: TRBV6-4
j_call: TRBJ2-2
cdr3_aa: CASSDSMQGTGELFF

cdr3_length: 14
v_call: TRBV5-1
j_call: TRBJ1-1
cdr3_aa: CASSGRQLNTEAFF

cdr3_length: 15
v_call: TRBV11-2
j_call: TRBJ2-3
cdr3_aa: CASSLDPGTADTQYF

cdr3_length: 15
v_call: TRBV4-1
j_call: TRBJ1-2
cdr3_aa: CASSQGDRGGYGYTF

cdr3_length: 14
v_call: TRBV7-9
j_call: TRBJ1-4
cdr3_aa: CASSDVRHNEKLFF

cdr3_length: 11
v_call: TRBV2
j_call: TRBJ2-3
cdr3_aa: CASSVEDTQYF

cdr3_length: 15
v_call: TRBV5-5
j_call: TRBJ2-1
cdr3_aa: CASSNSGSSYNEQFF